What follows is one T cell receptor beta chain and its context. What it binds is not known. Researchers reported that TCR beta cDNA libraries carried unique molecular identifiers. Each CDR3 protein is one row after TCRdb ran MiXCR on the PCR reads. Among about 540,000 distinct CDR3 sequences listed, approximately 34% were seen once. The data were obtained in a study of post-analysis software for immune sequencing data. Germline CDR1 reads DFQATT; CDR2 reads SNEGSKA (reference sequence). V was clipped by 5 bases and J by 6 bases; unmatched bases: 6. The CDR3 length is 14 residues. Study-wide results and limits: The study found TRBV5-6, TRBV5-1 and TRBV20-1 among several TRBV segments more frequent in patients than controls.

The sequence derives from a girl younger than 18 with multiple sclerosis. The chain links TRBV20-1 to TRBJ2-3; TRBD2 agrees at 12 bases. The sequencing sample was made of blood. Here the CDR3 reads CSALGLAGRDTQYF. The CDR3 region has the DNA TGCAGTGCTCTTGGACTAGCGGGGAGGGATACGCAGTATTTT.